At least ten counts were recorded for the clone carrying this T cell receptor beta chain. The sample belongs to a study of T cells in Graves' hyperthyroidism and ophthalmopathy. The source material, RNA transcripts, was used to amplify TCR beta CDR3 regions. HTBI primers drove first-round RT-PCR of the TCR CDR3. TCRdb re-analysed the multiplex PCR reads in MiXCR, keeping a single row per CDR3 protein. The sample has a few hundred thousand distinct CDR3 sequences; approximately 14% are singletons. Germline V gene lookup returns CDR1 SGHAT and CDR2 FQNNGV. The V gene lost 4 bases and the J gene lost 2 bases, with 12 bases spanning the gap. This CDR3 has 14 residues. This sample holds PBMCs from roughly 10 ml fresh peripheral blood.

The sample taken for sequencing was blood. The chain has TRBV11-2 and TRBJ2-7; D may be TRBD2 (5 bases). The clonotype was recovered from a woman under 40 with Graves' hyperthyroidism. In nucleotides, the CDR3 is TGTGCCAGCAGCTACTCGGGAATACCCTACGAGCAGTACTTC. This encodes CASSYSGIPYEQYF.